Listed here are 27 T cell receptor beta chains from one sample, sequenced in a study of cytomegalovirus exposure and HLA in healthy donors. The PCR had 60 Vbeta and 13 Jbeta primers. Sequenced by immunoSEQ multiplex PCR; TCRdb stores in-frame clones only, minus some. The table records over 100,000 clones, around 63% of them present only once. The specimen sequenced was PBMCs. Every receptor here comes from a man aged 40-50 years in good health and CMV-seropositive.

V gene TRBV12-5 combines with J gene TRBJ2-1, with 7 bases lining up with TRBD1. CDR3 length equals 14 residues. Looked up from germline, CDR1 is LGHNT and CDR2 is FRNRAP. Losses at the gene ends were 6 bases for V and 3 bases for J; bases not matched to a gene: 5. As DNA, the CDR3 is TGTGCTAGTGGCCGACAGGGTTACTACAATGAGCAGTTCTTC. As protein: CASGRQGYYNEQFF.

The chain uses TRBV6-1 and TRBJ2-3; D is possibly TRBD1 (6 bases). The CDR3 covers 14 residues. CDR1 and CDR2 from the germline V gene are MNHNS and SASEGT. Trimming removed 7 bases at V and 0 bases at J, with 11 bases between. CDR3 amino acids: CASNRDTSTDTQYF. CDR3 DNA: TGTGCCAGCAACCGGGACACAAGCACAGATACGCAGTATTTT.

The chain couples TRBV6-1 to TRBJ2-7; D uncertain. V lost 10 bases and J 3 bases, leaving 10 bases between the germline ends. CDR1 and CDR2 (germline): MNHNS, SASEGT. The length of the CDR3 is 11 residues. The CDR3 nucleotides read TGTGCCACATCCCCCGGCTACGAGCAGTACTTC. Encoded protein: CATSPGYEQYF.

The J gene is TRBJ1-2, the V gene TRBV6-5; TRBD1 agrees at 7 bases. The V segment lost 5 bases and the J segment 4 bases; nucleotides outside the gene matches: 10. This CDR3 has 15 residues. Germline-derived CDR1 and CDR2 are MNHEY and SVGAGI. CDR3 amino acids: CASSAPGQNLYGYTF. The DNA of the CDR3 is TGTGCCAGCAGTGCCCCGGGACAGAACCTCTATGGCTACACCTTC.

The V gene is TRBV7-3, the J gene TRBJ2-1, with D maybe TRBD1 (6 bases). The CDR3 spans 11 residues. Trimming took off 5 bases at V and 10 bases at J, with 9 bases between the two ends. Germline CDR1 is SGHTA and CDR2 is FQGTGA. For the CDR3, the DNA is TGTGCCAGCAGCCTCGGGACAGAGCAGTTCTTC. Its protein is CASSLGTEQFF. Using reference TRBV7-3 and TRBJ2-1 for the parts outside the CDR3, the full variable domain is GAGVSQTPSNKVTEKGKYVELRCDPISGHTALYWYRQSLGQGPEFLIYFQGTGAADDSGLPNDRFFAVRPEGSVSTLKIQRTERGDSAVYLCASSLGTEQFFGPGTRLTVL.

The rearrangement uses TRBV25-1 and TRBJ2-2; maybe TRBD2 (5 bases). V was trimmed by 3 bases and J by 0 bases, leaving 11 bases between them. CDR1 is MGHDK, CDR2 SYGVNS, per germline. The CDR3 sequence is 16 residues long. In DNA, the CDR3 is TGTGCCAGCAGTGACCCGACTAACGCGAACACCGGGGAGCTGTTTTTT. It translates to CASSDPTNANTGELFF.

Concerning this clone itself: Its ends do not fully match the called genes, so a read error is possible. The chain recombines TRBV10-3 with TRBJ2-6; 8 bases fit TRBD2. The CDR3 length is 16 residues. Germline V CDR1 and CDR2: ENHRY, SYGVKD. The CDR3 spells CATRAGGSSGANVPTF. CDR3 bases: TGTGCCACCCGGGCGGGGGGAAGCTCTGGGGCCAACGTCCCGACTTTC.

V and J are TRBV6-5 and TRBJ2-7; TRBD1 is a possible D gene (6 bases). Germline V CDR1 and CDR2: MNHEY, SVGAGI. The CDR3 is 15 residues long. V was clipped by 6 bases and J by 3 bases, with 18 bases between them. Written as DNA, the CDR3 is TGTGCCAGCAGCCGAACCATTCCAGGGGTCTACGAGCAGTACTTC. Translation gives CASSRTIPGVYEQYF.

This clone was observed a few times. The V call is TRBV5-6, the J call TRBJ2-1; TRBD2 matches at 10 bases. The CDR3 contains 17 residues. From germline, CDR1 is SGHDT and CDR2 YYEEEE. The trim removed 4 bases at V and 0 bases at J, leaving 7 bases unmatched. CDR3 residues: CASSRTSGSSSYNEQFF. DNA of the CDR3: TGTGCCAGCAGCAGGACTAGCGGTTCAAGCTCCTACAATGAGCAGTTCTTC.

This clone was seen a handful of times. This chain links TRBV27 with TRBJ2-7; TRBD1 agrees at 9 bases. The germline gives CDR1 MNHEY, CDR2 SMNVEV (reference sequence). V lost 5 bases, J lost 5 bases, and 7 bases stayed unmatched. This CDR3 contains 14 residues. This chain's CDR3 is CASSLPGQGNEQYF. As DNA, the CDR3 is TGTGCCAGCAGTCTCCCGGGACAGGGCAACGAGCAGTACTTC.

This clone occurred once. This same CDR3 is encoded by further DNA sequences in the sample. V is TRBV18 and J is TRBJ2-1; 12 bases line up with TRBD2. The CDR3 covers 16 residues. Germline V gives CDR1 KGHSH, CDR2 LQKENI. Trimming cost V 3 bases and J 4 bases; bases outside gene matches: 4. CDR3 nucleotides: TGTGCCAGCTCACCCACGGGACTAGCGGGTTACAATGAGCAGTTCTTC. Translation: CASSPTGLAGYNEQFF.

This chain uses TRBV7-2 with TRBJ1-5, with 8 bases that match TRBD1. The CDR3 contains 14 residues. Germline V gene sequence: CDR1 SGHTA, CDR2 FQGNSA. V shed 5 bases and J 8 bases; nucleotides not matched to a gene: 8. The CDR3 DNA sequence: TGTGCCAGCAGCATTGGACAGGGACGGGAGCCCCAGCATTTT. Encoded protein: CASSIGQGREPQHF.

Points on this clone: The junction does not match germline at one end; this may be a read error. V and J are TRBV5-4 and TRBJ2-7; D is ambiguous. The CDR3 is 12 residues long. Germline loops: CDR1 SGHNT, CDR2 YYREEE (reference sequence). CDR3 in amino acids: CASSLAHYEQCF. CDR3 nucleotides: TGTGCCAGCAGCTTGGCTCACTACGAGCAGTGCTTC.

This clone was picked up a small number of times. The rearrangement joins TRBV7-2 to TRBJ1-5; tentatively, D is TRBD1 (6 bases). Deletions cut 5 bases from V and 6 bases from J, with 11 bases between. Germline V gene lookup returns CDR1 SGHTA and CDR2 FQGNSA. The CDR3 runs 13 residues. For the CDR3, the DNA is TGTGCCAGCAGCCTAACAGGGACTCAGCCCCAGCATTTT. It is translated as CASSLTGTQPQHF. The variable domain in full, completed from reference TRBV7-2 and TRBJ1-5, reads GAGVSQSPSNKVTEKGKDVELRCDPISGHTALYWYRQSLGQGLEFLIYFQGNSAPDKSGLPSDRFSAERTGGSVSTLTIQRTQQEDSAVYLCASSLTGTQPQHFGDGTRLSIL.

CDR3 nucleotide sequence: TGTGCCAGCAGCTTTCTCGAGACCCAGTACTTC. Its translation is CASSFLETQYF. The chain has TRBV7-2 and TRBJ2-5; the D is unclear. The CDR3 has 11 amino acids. Trimming stripped 3 bases from V and 5 bases from J, with 4 bases between. Per germline, CDR1 SGHTA and CDR2 FQGNSA.

V usage is TRBV19 and J usage is TRBJ2-4; weak D call: TRBD2 (5 bases). V lost 3 bases and J 4 bases, leaving 13 bases between the germline ends. CDR3 size: 15 residues. Germline CDR1 is LNHDA and CDR2 is SQIVND (reference sequence). CDR3 nucleotides: TGTGCCAGTAGTATTGTATCCCGGGGTAAAAACATTCAGTACTTC. It specifies CASSIVSRGKNIQYF.

This clone was counted a single time. The rearrangement joins TRBV7-3 to TRBJ1-1, with D unresolved. The germline V gene has CDR1 SGHTA and CDR2 FQGTGA. The CDR3 runs 15 residues. V shed 2 bases and J shed 1 base, with 11 bases lying between them. CDR3 in DNA: TGTGCCAGCAGCTTAGAGGGTCAGCAGAACACTGAAGCTTTCTTT. Amino acid sequence: CASSLEGQQNTEAFF. The full variable domain, its missing parts supplied by reference TRBV7-3 and TRBJ1-1, is GAGVSQTPSNKVTEKGKYVELRCDPISGHTALYWYRQSLGQGPEFLIYFQGTGAADDSGLPNDRFFAVRPEGSVSTLKIQRTERGDSAVYLCASSLEGQQNTEAFFGQGTRLTVV.

This chain uses TRBV28 with TRBJ1-5; D gene unclear. This CDR3 is 12 amino acids long. Trimming cost V 7 bases and J 6 bases, with 10 bases left between them. The germline V gene has CDR1 MDHEN and CDR2 SYDVKM. CDR3 nucleotides: TGTGCCAGCACCCAAGCTGGTCAGCCCCAGCATTTT. It translates to CASTQAGQPQHF.

The V gene is TRBV10-1, the J gene TRBJ2-5; 9 nucleotides line up with TRBD1. The CDR3 is 15 residues long. Germline trimming cut 4 bases from V and 1 base from J; bases unmatched to any gene: 4. CDR1 is WNHNN, CDR2 SYGVQD, per germline (reference sequence). CDR3: CASSGGTGSQETQYF. For the CDR3, the DNA is TGCGCCAGCAGTGGGGGGACAGGGTCCCAAGAGACCCAGTACTTC.

This clone was seen a few times. The V and J genes are TRBV7-2 and TRBJ2-5; weak D call: TRBD2 (5 bases). V was trimmed by 1 base and J by 1 base, leaving 10 bases between them. The CDR3 totals 15 residues. Looked up from germline, CDR1 is SGHTA and CDR2 is FQGNSA. Here the CDR3 DNA reads TGTGCCAGCAGCTTAGATGCAGGAGGCCAAGAGACCCAGTACTTC. Its protein product is CASSLDAGGQETQYF.

V gene TRBV28 combines with J gene TRBJ1-1; no firm D call. Looked up from germline, CDR1 is MDHEN and CDR2 is SYDVKM. The CDR3 runs 12 residues. Trimming stripped 1 base from V and 3 bases from J, with 3 bases between. CDR3 sequence (DNA): TGTGCCAGCAGTTTATCCTACACTGAAGCTTTCTTT. Its protein is CASSLSYTEAFF.

CDR3 nucleotide sequence: TGTGCCATCAGTGAGCAACTAGCGGAGTACAATGAGCAGTTCTTC. Its protein product is CAISEQLAEYNEQFF. The genes are TRBV10-3 and TRBJ2-1; TRBD2 matches at 8 bases. After removal of 2 bases from V and 4 bases from J, the junction contained 4 bases not matched to a gene. Germline lookup yields CDR1 ENHRY and CDR2 SYGVKD. The CDR3 totals 15 residues.

This chain connects TRBV2 to TRBJ2-7, with TRBD1 as a possible D gene (5 bases). Germline V gene lookup returns CDR1 SNHLY and CDR2 FYNNEI. The CDR3 totals 12 residues. Trimming removed 6 bases from V and 2 bases from J, with 8 bases in between. The CDR3 sequence: CASRDNPYEQYF. CDR3 in DNA: TGTGCCAGCAGGGACAATCCCTACGAGCAGTACTTC.

The chain recombines TRBV4-1 with TRBJ1-5; 7 nucleotides align to TRBD1. Germline V gives CDR1 MGHRA, CDR2 YSYEKL. The junction had 6 bases not matched to a gene; V was cut back by 0 bases and J by 4 bases. This CDR3 has 16 residues. CDR3 DNA: TGCGCCAGCAGCCAAGAAGGGGGCAGGATAAATCAGCCCCAGCATTTT. Translating gives CASSQEGGRINQPQHF.

The table lists this clone with a count of one. The gene calls are TRBV15 and TRBJ1-2, with 8 bases that match TRBD1. Germline CDR1 reads LNHNV; CDR2 reads YYDKDF (reference sequence). V was pared by 0 bases and J by 5 bases, with 5 bases of the junction left unmatched. The CDR3 sequence is 15 residues long. The CDR3 sequence is CATSRDRGRGYGYTF. The DNA of the CDR3 is TGTGCCACCAGCAGAGACAGGGGGCGAGGATATGGCTACACCTTC.

The chain employs TRBV6-5 and TRBJ2-1; 9 bases fit TRBD2. The germline V gene has CDR1 MNHEY and CDR2 SVGAGI. The CDR3 is 13 amino acids. V lost 6 bases to trimming and J lost 8 bases; unmatched junction nucleotides: 5. The CDR3 coding sequence is TGTGCCAGCAGGGGGGGACTAGCCTATGAGCAGTTCTTC. Translation gives CASRGGLAYEQFF.

This clone has only a few counts. V usage is TRBV9 and J usage is TRBJ2-5; 7 bases are shared with TRBD1. Trimming cost V 0 bases and J 4 bases; bases outside gene matches: 9. The germline V gene encodes CDR1 SGDLS and CDR2 YYNGEE. The length of the CDR3 is 16 residues. CDR3 region: CASSVVPTGMGETQYF. The CDR3 bases are TGTGCCAGCAGCGTAGTTCCGACAGGGATGGGAGAGACCCAGTACTTC.